The next 28 T cell receptor beta chains were all read from a single sample in a study of T cell repertoires in cytomegalovirus infection. A single record per CDR3 protein comes from TCRdb applying MiXCR to the reads. The sample has 800,000 to 950,000 distinct CDR3 sequences; approximately 30% are singletons. The antigens for these receptors are not known. The sequences come from cultured CD8+ T cells from PBMCs, collected from culture after CMV antigen stimulation. These receptor sequences come from a human donor in good health (CMV status not recorded). Some clones in this sample may be carry-over from other donors' samples.

V is TRBV6-6 and J is TRBJ1-5; no clear D gene. Germline CDR1 and CDR2: MNHNY and SVGAGI (reference sequence). V was cut by 8 bases and J by 4 bases, with 21 bases left in between. The CDR3 contains 16 residues. In DNA, the CDR3 is TGTGCCAGCCCTGGGGATTGGGCAGTGCTAAATCAGCCCCAGCATTTT. Translation: CASPGDWAVLNQPQHF.

The count of this clonotype is one. The J gene is TRBJ2-2, the V gene TRBV7-3, with D possibly matching TRBD2 (6 bases). The CDR3 extends over 12 amino acids. Trimming removed 7 bases at V and 6 bases at J, with 9 bases between. Looked up from germline, CDR1 is SGHTA and CDR2 is FQGTGA. CDR3 region: CASISGPGELFF. In nucleotides, the CDR3 is TGTGCCAGCATAAGCGGGCCCGGGGAGCTGTTTTTT.

This chain links TRBV28 with TRBJ2-1; 8 bases are shared with TRBD2. Germline V gene data show CDR1 as MDHEN and CDR2 as SYDVKM. The CDR3 has 13 amino acids. J gave up 9 bases and V 3 bases, and 4 bases lay outside the gene matches. In DNA form, the CDR3 reads TGTGCCAGCAGTTTGGGAGCGGGGGTTGAGCAGTTCTTC. It encodes CASSLGAGVEQFF.

This clonotype showed up just a few times. This chain joins TRBV20-1 and TRBJ2-2; 12 nucleotides align to TRBD1. Trimming removed 6 bases from V and 7 bases from J; junction bases left unmatched: 12. The CDR3 is 16 residues long. Germline V CDR1 and CDR2: DFQATT, SNEGSKA (reference sequence). The CDR3 loop is CSAPNRDRGLSGELFF. The CDR3 DNA is TGCAGTGCACCTAACCGGGACAGGGGGCTGAGCGGGGAGCTGTTTTTT.

This clonotype was counted ten times or more. This rearrangement joins TRBV12-3 or TRBV12-4 to TRBJ1-3; D is unclear. The CDR3 runs to 14 residues. V was pared by 3 bases and J by 0 bases, with 6 bases between. The CDR3 DNA reads TGTGCCAGCAGTTTCGGCAGCTCTGGAAACACCATATATTTT. This sequence encodes CASSFGSSGNTIYF.

The CDR3 loop is CASSLEAGGLYTEAFF. For the CDR3, the DNA is TGTGCCAGCAGCTTAGAGGCAGGGGGCTTATACACTGAAGCTTTCTTT. The chain is built from TRBV13 and TRBJ1-1; 8 nucleotides match TRBD1. CDR1 and CDR2 from the germline V gene are PRHDT and FYEKMQ (reference sequence). This CDR3 contains 16 residues. The trim removed 1 base at V and 3 bases at J, leaving 7 bases unmatched.

This clonotype has only a few counts. The rearrangement joins TRBV7-6 to TRBJ1-2; TRBD1 matches at 10 bases. Germline V gives CDR1 SGHVS, CDR2 FNYEAQ. The CDR3 is 15 residues long. The V gene end was trimmed by 5 bases and the J gene end by 6 bases; junction bases not matched to a gene: 9. CDR3: CASSGGTGEKDGYTF. In nucleotides, the CDR3 is TGTGCCAGCAGCGGGGGGACAGGGGAAAAGGATGGCTACACCTTC. The whole variable domain, filled in from reference TRBV7-6 and TRBJ1-2, reads GAGVSQSPRYKVTKRGQDVALRCDPISGHVSLYWYRQALGQGPEFLTYFNYEAQQDKSGLPNDRFSAERPEGSISTLTIQRTEQRDSAMYRCASSGGTGEKDGYTFGSGTRLTVV.

On this clonotype itself: The germline gene is not matched at one end of the junction; a read error may be the cause. This chain links TRBV7-8 with TRBJ2-7, with 11 nucleotides matching TRBD2. The CDR3 consists of 15 residues. Germline CDR1 reads SGHVS; CDR2 reads FQNEAQ. The CDR3 DNA reads as TGTGCCAGCAGGCCCGGGACTAGCGGCTCCTGCGAGCAGTACTTC. Residues: CASRPGTSGSCEQYF.

This clonotype has only a few counts. The chain uses TRBV24-1 and TRBJ2-1, with 11 bases identical to TRBD2. Trimming removed 1 base from V and 4 bases from J; junction bases left unmatched: 14. The CDR3 length is 20 residues. The V gene's germline CDR1 is KGHDR and CDR2 SFDVKD. The chain's CDR3 is CATSDFGLAGGQFNYNEQFF. In nucleotides, the CDR3 is TGTGCCACCAGTGATTTTGGCCTAGCGGGGGGCCAGTTTAATTACAATGAGCAGTTCTTC.

There are many counts of this clonotype. The V call is TRBV7-3, the J call TRBJ2-3; 12 bases align to TRBD2. J was trimmed by 5 bases and V by 5 bases; bases with no gene match: 8. Germline CDR1 and CDR2: SGHTA and FQGTGA. The CDR3 totals 16 residues. The CDR3 nucleotides read TGTGCCAGCAGCGCCCGCCTAGCGGGGGGGAGAGATACGCAGTATTTT. The encoded protein is CASSARLAGGRDTQYF.

The chain joins TRBV4-3 to TRBJ1-2; D possibly corresponds to TRBD1 (5 bases). Germline values: CDR1 LGHNA, CDR2 YSLEER. The CDR3 loop spans 15 amino acids. Trimming stripped 0 bases from V and 2 bases from J, with 10 bases between. The CDR3 DNA sequence: TGCGCCAGCAGCCAAGAGGTCCGACAGAACTATGGCTACACCTTC. This sequence encodes CASSQEVRQNYGYTF.

This clonotype was recorded many times. This chain uses TRBV7-2 with TRBJ1-1, with D unclear. Between the trimmed V and J ends, which lost 4 bases and 4 bases, there was a span of 4 bases. Looked up from germline, CDR1 is SGHTA and CDR2 is FQGNSA. The length of the CDR3 is 11 residues. The CDR3 nucleotides read TGTGCCAGCAGCTGGAGCACTGAAGCTTTCTTT. Its protein product is CASSWSTEAFF.

This chain uses TRBV4-1 with TRBJ2-5; D call uncertain. The CDR3 sequence is 15 residues long. Trimming cost V 1 base and J 0 bases, with 9 bases left between them. The germline V gene encodes CDR1 MGHRA and CDR2 YSYEKL. The DNA for the CDR3 is TGCGCCAGCAGCCAAGCCTTAGGGAACCAAGAGACCCAGTACTTC. Amino acid sequence: CASSQALGNQETQYF.

Details on this clonotype: The junction does not match germline at one end; this may be a read error. V usage is TRBV6-1 and J usage is TRBJ2-5; TRBD1 matches at 9 bases. Germline V gene data show CDR1 as MNHNS and CDR2 as SASEGT. This CDR3 is built from 16 residues. The CDR3 sequence is CVSSSIQTGGGETQYF. The CDR3, as DNA: TGTGTCAGCAGCTCCATCCAGACAGGGGGTGGAGAGACCCAGTACTTC.

The V gene is TRBV29-1, the J gene TRBJ2-1, with a tentative D call TRBD1 (5 bases). CDR1 SQVTM and CDR2 ANQGSEA come from the germline V gene. The CDR3 is made up of 13 amino acids. V gave up 8 bases and J gave up 9 bases, with 20 bases separating them. CDR3 protein: CSIQGRLMTEQFF. Here the CDR3 DNA reads TGCAGCATCCAGGGCCGTCTGATGACTGAGCAGTTCTTC.

The J gene is TRBJ2-1, the V gene TRBV6-5; maybe TRBD2 (6 bases). CDR1 is MNHEY, CDR2 SVGAGI, per germline. V lost 2 bases and J lost 7, with 15 bases in between. The CDR3 has 15 amino acids. The CDR3 loop is CASSYLPGGNNEQFF. In DNA form, the CDR3 reads TGTGCCAGCAGTTACCTTCCTGGAGGGAATAATGAGCAGTTCTTC.

The gene calls are TRBV20-1 and TRBJ2-1, with TRBD2 matching over 10 bases. This CDR3 is built from 13 residues. The V and J ends lost 6 bases and 4 bases, in that order; junction bases with no gene match: 3. Per germline, CDR1 DFQATT and CDR2 SNEGSKA (reference sequence). The CDR3 loop is CSAKAGGYNEQFF. The DNA for the CDR3 is TGCAGTGCGAAAGCGGGGGGGTACAATGAGCAGTTCTTC.

The V gene is TRBV20-1, the J gene TRBJ2-6; D uncertain. This CDR3 has 15 amino acids. Germline V CDR1 and CDR2: DFQATT, SNEGSKA (reference sequence). V lost 0 bases, J lost 1 base, and 7 bases lay in between. The CDR3 is CSARDWVSGANVLTF. The CDR3 coding sequence is TGCAGTGCTAGAGATTGGGTATCTGGGGCCAACGTCCTGACTTTC.

This clonotype was found many times. The chain has TRBV7-8 and TRBJ2-2; no firm D call. This CDR3 has 15 amino acids. V lost 3 bases, J lost 0 bases, and 8 bases lay in between. CDR1 and CDR2 from the germline V gene are SGHVS and FQNEAQ. The chain's CDR3 is CASSFGTANTGELFF. The CDR3 coding sequence is TGTGCCAGCAGCTTCGGTACGGCGAACACCGGGGAGCTGTTTTTT.

In its sample, this clonotype was seen once. V and J are TRBV18 and TRBJ1-1; D unclear. Per germline, CDR1 KGHSH and CDR2 LQKENI. The CDR3 totals 15 residues. The V and J ends lost 6 bases and 0 bases respectively, with 14 bases between them. CDR3 sequence reads: CASSPDPDMNTEAFF. The CDR3 coding sequence is TGTGCCAGCTCGCCTGATCCTGACATGAACACTGAAGCTTTCTTT.

A few counts support this clonotype. The chain combines TRBV2 with TRBJ1-5, with D tentatively TRBD1 (5 bases). Trimming took 3 bases from V and 3 from J, leaving 12 bases between them. The germline gives CDR1 SNHLY, CDR2 FYNNEI. The CDR3 sequence is 15 residues long. The CDR3 bases are TGTGCCAGCAGTGAGGGCAGGGTGCCCAATCAGCCCCAGCATTTT. Amino acid sequence: CASSEGRVPNQPQHF.

The chain links TRBV12-3 or TRBV12-4 to TRBJ1-4; TRBD1 might be the D (5 bases). The germline V and J ends were trimmed by 6 bases and 0 bases, with 14 bases remaining between them. The CDR3 extends over 16 amino acids. This CDR3 reads CASSWGGLPTNEKLFF. In DNA form, the CDR3 reads TGTGCCAGCAGCTGGGGGGGGTTGCCAACTAATGAAAAACTGTTTTTT.

J is TRBJ2-5 and V is TRBV10-3; 14 bases align to TRBD2. Germline V gene data show CDR1 as ENHRY and CDR2 as SYGVKD. The CDR3 totals 16 residues. Trimming took 6 bases from V and 5 from J; bases not matched to a gene: 8. The CDR3 DNA sequence: TGTGCCATCAGAACGACTAGCGGGGGGGGCCGGGAGACCCAGTACTTC. Its translation is CAIRTTSGGGRETQYF.

This chain connects TRBV12-5 to TRBJ1-5, with 11 bases aligning to TRBD1. After removal of 6 bases from V and 5 bases from J, the junction contained 15 bases not matched to a gene. This CDR3 has 18 amino acids. Looked up from germline, CDR1 is LGHNT and CDR2 is FRNRAP. CDR3 residues: CASGLLYEGQGADQPQHF. The CDR3 DNA reads as TGTGCTAGTGGCCTCCTGTATGAAGGACAGGGGGCCGATCAGCCCCAGCATTTT.

The chain links TRBV6-2 or TRBV6-3 to TRBJ2-6, with D maybe TRBD1 (5 bases). V was pared by 6 bases and J by 0 bases, with 12 bases between. There are 16 residues in the CDR3. CDR1 is MNHEY and CDR2 is SVGEGT in the germline V gene. The DNA of the CDR3 is TGTGCCAGCAGAACTAATACAGGCTCTGGGGCCAACGTCCTGACTTTC. Protein sequence: CASRTNTGSGANVLTF.

There are a few counts of this clonotype. V is TRBV5-1 and J is TRBJ2-3, with D maybe TRBD2 (6 bases). Looked up from germline, CDR1 is SGHRS and CDR2 is YFSETQ. The CDR3 contains 15 residues. V was shortened by 4 bases and J by 0 bases, with 12 bases between the two germline ends. The CDR3 is CASSGFGGSTDTQYF. The CDR3 DNA follows: TGCGCCAGCAGCGGCTTCGGGGGTAGCACAGATACGCAGTATTTT.

As regards this clonotype: This may arise from a read error, as a much more abundant clone is one base away. V is TRBV5-6 and J is TRBJ2-7; the D is unclear. The CDR3 is made up of 12 amino acids. With 3 bases removed from V and 2 bases from J, the gap between germline ends came to 6 bases. Germline values: CDR1 SGHDT, CDR2 YYEEEE. For the CDR3, the DNA is TGTGCCAGCAGCTACGTACCCTACGAGCAGTACTTC. Protein product: CASSYVPYEQYF.

The sample holds a few counts of this clonotype. This sequence joins TRBV27 and TRBJ1-2, with D possibly matching TRBD1 (6 bases). This CDR3 region has 14 residues. CDR1 MNHEY and CDR2 SMNVEV come from the germline V gene (reference sequence). Trimming left V 5 bases short and J 8 bases short, with 18 bases between. The chain's CDR3 is CASSPSRGGLGYTF. CDR3 nucleotides: TGTGCCAGCAGTCCAAGCCGCGGGGGGCTAGGCTACACCTTC.